A selection of T cell receptor beta chains follows, all from one sample in a study of blood T cell repertoires in COVID-19. Repertoires were generated with immunoSEQ multiplex PCR, while TCRdb's copy carries only in-frame clones and drops some. The sample lists under 80,000 clones, 88% occurring once. The specimen sequenced was peripheral blood. These receptors were taken from a human donor in a cohort sampled during active COVID-19. The CDR3 runs from the conserved cysteine through the conserved F or W. The D gene is left open where the match is weak. Some rows have no size entry. The others give once, few or many, or a class for an expanded clone.

j_call clone_size d_call v_call cdr3_aa cdr3_nt
TRBJ1-6 few . TRBV6-1 CASSENLDSPRFSPLHF TGTGCCAGCAGTGAAAATCTAGACAGCCCTCGGTTCTCACCCCTCCACTTT
TRBJ1-5 . . TRBV2 CATGPDSNQPQHF TGTGCCACGGGTCCTGACAGCAATCAGCCCCAGCATTTT
TRBJ2-3 . TRBD2 TRBV5-1 CASSSKLLAGVKDTQYF TGCGCCAGCAGCTCCAAGCTTCTAGCGGGAGTGAAAGATACGCAGTATTTT
TRBJ2-3 . TRBD2 TRBV4-1 CASSQVISGNLRADTQYF TGCGCCAGCAGCCAAGTGATTAGCGGGAATCTACGAGCAGATACGCAGTATTTT
TRBJ2-2 . . TRBV28 CASSDWAGELFF TGTGCCAGCAGTGACTGGGCCGGGGAGCTGTTTTTT
TRBJ2-7 . . TRBV2 CASKETRYGYEQYF TGTGCCAGCAAGGAGACTAGGTACGGCTACGAGCAGTACTTC
TRBJ2-3 . TRBD2 TRBV12-3/TRBV12-4 CASSFGGDTQYF TGTGCCAGCAGTTTCGGGGGGGATACGCAGTATTTT
TRBJ2-7 . . TRBV19 CASSSGGVYEQYF TGTGCCAGTAGTAGCGGAGGGGTCTACGAGCAGTACTTC
TRBJ1-6 . TRBD1 TRBV19 CASSKSGTGRNYNSPLHF TGTGCCAGTAGTAAATCCGGGACAGGGAGAAATTATAATTCACCCCTCCACTTT
TRBJ2-1 . . TRBV28 CASSSALGFPSGDPYNEQFF TGTGCCAGCAGTTCCGCTCTGGGGTTCCCCTCGGGAGACCCCTACAATGAGCAGTTCTTC
TRBJ2-2 . . TRBV27 CASSLRGAGGELFF TGTGCCAGCAGTTTGCGGGGAGCTGGCGGGGAGCTGTTTTTT
TRBJ1-2 few . TRBV20-1 CSARRNNGYTF TGCAGTGCTAGACGAAACAATGGCTACACCTTC
TRBJ1-5 . . TRBV10-3 CASSIQEGSNQPQHF TGTGCCTCTTCAATCCAGGAGGGGAGCAATCAGCCCCAGCATTTT
TRBJ2-2 . . TRBV5-6 CASSLASGELFF TGTGCCAGCAGCTTGGCATCCGGGGAGCTGTTTTTT
TRBJ2-2 . . TRBV5-1 CASSSDRVNTGELFF TGCGCCAGCAGCTCGGACAGAGTGAACACCGGGGAGCTGTTTTTT